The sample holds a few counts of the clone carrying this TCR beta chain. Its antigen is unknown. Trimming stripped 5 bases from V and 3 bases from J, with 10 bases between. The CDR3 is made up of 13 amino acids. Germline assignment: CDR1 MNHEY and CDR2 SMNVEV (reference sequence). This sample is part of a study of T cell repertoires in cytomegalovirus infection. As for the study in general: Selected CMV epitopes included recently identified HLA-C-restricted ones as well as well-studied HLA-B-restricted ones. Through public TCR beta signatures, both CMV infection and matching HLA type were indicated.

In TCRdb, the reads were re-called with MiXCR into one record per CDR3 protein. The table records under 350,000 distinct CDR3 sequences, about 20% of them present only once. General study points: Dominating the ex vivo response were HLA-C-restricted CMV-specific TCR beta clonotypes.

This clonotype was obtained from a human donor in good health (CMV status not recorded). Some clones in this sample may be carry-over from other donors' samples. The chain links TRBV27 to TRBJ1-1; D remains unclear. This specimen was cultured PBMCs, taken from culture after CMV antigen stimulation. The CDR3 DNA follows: TGTGCCAGCAGTGGCAGGCTTTACACTGAAGCTTTCTTT. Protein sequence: CASSGRLYTEAFF.